Listed below are T cell receptor beta chains from one sample, sequenced in a study of CD8 T cells in ankylosing spondylitis. TCRdb redid the calling of the 5' RACE reads with MiXCR, one entry per CDR3 protein. The sample includes roughly 280,000 distinct CDR3 sequences, over 15% seen only once; the top ten take 7.5% to 9.5%. The sample comprised blood, either unsorted or a sorted T cell fraction (not recorded which). The receptors come from a male donor with ankylosing spondylitis or in good health (not recorded which). Each CDR3 is given with its conserved first and last residue. D genes are given only for firm matches. Clone size appears in some rows only: once, few, many, or a class for an expanded clone.

J: TRBJ1-5; V: TRBV30; D: TRBD1; size: .; DNA: TGTGCCTGGAGTGCGGGACAGACAGCCAATCAGCCCCAGCATTTT; CDR3: CAWSAGQTANQPQHF
J: TRBJ1-1; V: TRBV11-2; D: .; size: many; DNA: TGTGCCAGCAGCTCGACACCGAACACTGAAGCTTTCTTT; CDR3: CASSSTPNTEAFF
J: TRBJ2-1; V: TRBV11-2; D: TRBD2; size: .; DNA: TGTGCCAGCAGCCAACTAGCGGGAGCCGACAATGAGCAGTTCTTC; CDR3: CASSQLAGADNEQFF
J: TRBJ2-2; V: TRBV12-3/TRBV12-4; D: TRBD2; size: .; DNA: TGTGCCAGCAGTATTCAGGGACGGGGGGCCGGGGAGCTGTTTTTT; CDR3: CASSIQGRGAGELFF
J: TRBJ2-5; V: TRBV29-1; D: .; size: few; DNA: TGCAGCGTCGAGGGGATAGGGCAAGAGACCCAGTACTTC; CDR3: CSVEGIGQETQYF
J: TRBJ2-1; V: TRBV24-1; D: TRBD1; size: few; DNA: TGTGCCACCAGTGACCCGACAGGGGGCACCTACAATGAGCAGTTCTTC; CDR3: CATSDPTGGTYNEQFF
J: TRBJ2-2; V: TRBV5-1; D: .; size: .; DNA: TGCGCCAGCAGCTCGATTCAGGGTGGGGCCGGGGAGCTGTTTTTT; CDR3: CASSSIQGGAGELFF
J: TRBJ1-5; V: TRBV24-1; D: TRBD1; size: few; DNA: TGTGCCACCGGGGGGACAGACTATCAGCCCCAGCATTTT; CDR3: CATGGTDYQPQHF
J: TRBJ2-5; V: TRBV24-1; D: TRBD1; size: few; DNA: TGTGCCACCAGTGAGGGGACAGGCTGGAAGGAGACCCAGTACTTC; CDR3: CATSEGTGWKETQYF
J: TRBJ2-2; V: TRBV20-1; D: .; size: .; DNA: TGCAGTGCCCGCTCCCGGGTGGCCGGTACCGGGGAGCTGTTTTTT; CDR3: CSARSRVAGTGELFF
J: TRBJ1-2; V: TRBV3-1; D: .; size: .; DNA: TGTGCCAGCAGCCAGAATCAACAGGTTACAACCCCCTATGGCTACACCTTC; CDR3: CASSQNQQVTTPYGYTF
J: TRBJ1-5; V: TRBV5-1; D: .; size: few; DNA: TGCGCCAGCAGCCTGGACGGAGGACCTAAGCCCCAGCATTTT; CDR3: CASSLDGGPKPQHF
J: TRBJ2-2; V: TRBV12-3/TRBV12-4; D: .; size: few; DNA: TGTGCCAGCAGTTCCGGACCTGGCACCGGGGAGCTGTTTTTT; CDR3: CASSSGPGTGELFF
J: TRBJ2-5; V: TRBV3-1; D: .; size: few; DNA: TGTGCCAGCAGCCAGATTCTGCGGAGGGGGCGCAAGGAGACCCAGTACTTC; CDR3: CASSQILRRGRKETQYF
J: TRBJ1-5; V: TRBV5-1; D: .; size: few; DNA: TGCGCCAGCAGCTTGTCCCCAGGGAATCAGCCCCAGCATTTT; CDR3: CASSLSPGNQPQHF
J: TRBJ1-1; V: TRBV3-1; D: TRBD1; size: .; DNA: TGTGCCAGCAGCGGGCGGGACAGACAAAGGCGGGGGAACACTGAAGCTTTCTTT; CDR3: CASSGRDRQRRGNTEAFF
J: TRBJ2-5; V: TRBV6-1; D: .; size: .; DNA: TGTGCCAGCAGTGAAGGGTCGGGAAGGGAGACCCAGTACTTC; CDR3: CASSEGSGRETQYF
J: TRBJ2-3; V: TRBV9; D: .; size: few; DNA: TGTGCCAGCAGCCCCGAAAGCACAGATACGCAGTATTTT; CDR3: CASSPESTDTQYF
J: TRBJ1-2; V: TRBV28; D: TRBD1; size: .; DNA: TGTGCCATTTCGACAGGGGGGACCTATGGCTACACCTTC; CDR3: CAISTGGTYGYTF
J: TRBJ1-5; V: TRBV19; D: TRBD1; size: few; DNA: TGTGCCAGTCACGACAGGGGAGTCAATCAGCCCCAGCATTTT; CDR3: CASHDRGVNQPQHF
J: TRBJ1-1; V: TRBV27; D: TRBD1; size: .; DNA: TGTGCCAGCAGTTTATCCAAGACAGGGGTCACTGAAGCTTTCTTT; CDR3: CASSLSKTGVTEAFF
J: TRBJ2-1; V: TRBV28; D: .; size: .; DNA: TGTGCCAGCAGAGTCAGTGGGGCCGCTGAGCAGTTCTTC; CDR3: CASRVSGAAEQFF
J: TRBJ1-2; V: TRBV5-1; D: .; size: .; DNA: TGCGCCAGCAGCGGGGGCCCAGGCTCCTATGGCTACACCTTC; CDR3: CASSGGPGSYGYTF
J: TRBJ2-3; V: TRBV6-2/TRBV6-3; D: TRBD2; size: few; DNA: TGTGCCAGCAGAACGGGACTAGTGGGAAATACGCAGTATTTT; CDR3: CASRTGLVGNTQYF
J: TRBJ1-5; V: TRBV12-3/TRBV12-4; D: .; size: few; DNA: TGTGCCAGCAGTTTGGGGGATTATAGCAATCAGCCCCAGCATTTT; CDR3: CASSLGDYSNQPQHF
J: TRBJ1-5; V: TRBV7-6; D: .; size: many; DNA: TGTGCCAGCAGCTTGGGGGGGAACAATCAGCCCCAGCATTTT; CDR3: CASSLGGNNQPQHF
J: TRBJ2-3; V: TRBV25-1; D: TRBD1; size: few; DNA: TGTGCCAGCAGTGAATCCCCGACAGGGGCAGATACGCAGTATTTT; CDR3: CASSESPTGADTQYF
J: TRBJ2-3; V: TRBV12-3/TRBV12-4; D: .; size: .; DNA: TGTGCCAGCAGCCCGACAGGGAGGGCAGATACGCAGTATTTT; CDR3: CASSPTGRADTQYF
J: TRBJ1-1; V: TRBV12-3/TRBV12-4; D: TRBD1; size: .; DNA: TGTGCCAGCACCGTTAAGGGACAGGGGTTCTCTGAAGCTTTCTTT; CDR3: CASTVKGQGFSEAFF
J: TRBJ2-5; V: TRBV10-3; D: TRBD2; size: few; DNA: TGTGCCATCAGTGAGCCGGGACTAGCGGAACAAGAGACCCAGTACTTC; CDR3: CAISEPGLAEQETQYF
J: TRBJ1-2; V: TRBV28; D: .; size: .; DNA: TGTGCCAGCCGGAGTACAGGGACCGCCTATGGCTACACCTTC; CDR3: CASRSTGTAYGYTF
J: TRBJ2-2; V: TRBV3-1; D: TRBD2; size: .; DNA: TGTGCCAGCAGCCATAGCGGGGGGACCCACACCGGGGAGCTGTTTTTT; CDR3: CASSHSGGTHTGELFF
J: TRBJ2-2; V: TRBV5-6; D: TRBD1; size: .; DNA: TGTGCCAGCAGCGGGGACAGATCGAACACCGGGGAGCTGTTTTTT; CDR3: CASSGDRSNTGELFF
J: TRBJ1-5; V: TRBV3-1; D: .; size: many; DNA: TGTGCCAGCAGCCAAGACCCGGGGGGACATCAGCCCCAGCATTTT; CDR3: CASSQDPGGHQPQHF
J: TRBJ2-1; V: TRBV29-1; D: .; size: .; DNA: TGCAGCGTTCTATCACAGGGTGGTGAGCAGTTCTTC; CDR3: CSVLSQGGEQFF
J: TRBJ2-4; V: TRBV20-1; D: .; size: many; DNA: TGCAGTGCTAGACAGGGTTTCAAAAACATTCAGTACTTC; CDR3: CSARQGFKNIQYF
J: TRBJ2-2; V: TRBV24-1; D: .; size: .; DNA: TGTGCCACCAGTGATGGCGGGACACGAAACACCGGGGAGCTGTTTTTT; CDR3: CATSDGGTRNTGELFF
J: TRBJ2-3; V: TRBV7-3; D: .; size: .; DNA: TGTGCCAGCAGCTCCAGGTTTAGCCCGGAAGAGGGCACAGATACGCGGTATTTT; CDR3: CASSSRFSPEEGTDTRYF
J: TRBJ2-3; V: TRBV20-1; D: TRBD2; size: few; DNA: TGCAGTGCTAGTACTAGCGGGGGGACCGGGGGTGGCACAGATACGCAGTATTTT; CDR3: CSASTSGGTGGGTDTQYF
J: TRBJ2-1; V: TRBV6-4; D: TRBD2; size: .; DNA: TGTGCCAGCAAGTCGTTGGCGGGAGGGCCCAATGAGCAGTTCTTC; CDR3: CASKSLAGGPNEQFF
J: TRBJ1-5; V: TRBV20-1; D: .; size: few; DNA: TGCAGTGCCGGGGAGCCCCAGCATTTT; CDR3: CSAGEPQHF
J: TRBJ2-3; V: TRBV11-2; D: .; size: .; DNA: TGTGCCAGCAGCTTAGTGGGGGGGCGGGGGAGTCTGGGCACAGATACGCAGTATTTT; CDR3: CASSLVGGRGSLGTDTQYF
J: TRBJ2-3; V: TRBV5-1; D: TRBD1; size: .; DNA: TGCGCCAGCAGCTTATCCGGGACAGGGGTGTTGGATACGCAGTATTTT; CDR3: CASSLSGTGVLDTQYF
J: TRBJ1-6; V: TRBV6-1; D: TRBD1; size: few; DNA: TGTGCCAGCAAACGACAGGGGCGATCACCCCTCCACTTT; CDR3: CASKRQGRSPLHF
J: TRBJ2-2; V: TRBV28; D: .; size: .; DNA: TGTGCCAGCAGTTTGGGGGGGGCGCGAGGTTTCACCGGGGAGCTGTTTTTT; CDR3: CASSLGGARGFTGELFF
J: TRBJ2-2; V: TRBV20-1; D: .; size: few; DNA: TGCAGTGCTAGAGATGACGCCGGGGAGCTGTTTTTT; CDR3: CSARDDAGELFF
J: TRBJ1-6; V: TRBV7-3; D: TRBD1; size: few; DNA: TGTGCCAGCAGCCAAGGGGACAGGGTTAATTCACCCCTCCACTTT; CDR3: CASSQGDRVNSPLHF
J: TRBJ2-1; V: TRBV28; D: TRBD1; size: .; DNA: TGTGCCAGCAGTTCCTGGGACAGGGTCCTTTACAATGAGCAGTTCTTC; CDR3: CASSSWDRVLYNEQFF
J: TRBJ1-4; V: TRBV6-1; D: .; size: .; DNA: TGTGCCAGCAGTGTGGACAGAAAAAATGAAAAACTGTTTTTT; CDR3: CASSVDRKNEKLFF
J: TRBJ2-5; V: TRBV29-1; D: .; size: .; DNA: TGCAGCGTCGCAACAGGGCAGCGGGAGACCCAGTACTTC; CDR3: CSVATGQRETQYF
J: TRBJ1-2; V: TRBV29-1; D: TRBD1; size: few; DNA: TGCAGCGTTGAAAGGTCCCAGGGGGCGCGGTATGGCTACACCTTC; CDR3: CSVERSQGARYGYTF
J: TRBJ2-3; V: TRBV20-1; D: TRBD2; size: .; DNA: TGCAGTGCTGGGAGTCTAGCGGGAGGGTGGTCAGATACGCAGTATTTT; CDR3: CSAGSLAGGWSDTQYF
J: TRBJ2-3; V: TRBV11-3; D: .; size: few; DNA: TGTGCCAGCGCTCGTTATAGCGAGGCAGATACGCAGTATTTT; CDR3: CASARYSEADTQYF
J: TRBJ2-5; V: TRBV9; D: TRBD2; size: few; DNA: TGTGCCAGCAGCGTAGGCCCTACTAGCGAAGAGACCCAGTACTTC; CDR3: CASSVGPTSEETQYF
J: TRBJ2-3; V: TRBV6-1; D: TRBD1; size: .; DNA: TGTGCCAGCACCGAATCCGGGACAGGGGGTACGCAGTATTTT; CDR3: CASTESGTGGTQYF
J: TRBJ1-6; V: TRBV12-3/TRBV12-4; D: .; size: few; DNA: TGTGCCAGCAGTGTACAGGGACACTCACCCCTCCACTTT; CDR3: CASSVQGHSPLHF
J: TRBJ2-5; V: TRBV20-1; D: .; size: many; DNA: TGCAGTGCTAGAGTCTCTGGACAGCCCCAAGAGACCCAGTACTTC; CDR3: CSARVSGQPQETQYF